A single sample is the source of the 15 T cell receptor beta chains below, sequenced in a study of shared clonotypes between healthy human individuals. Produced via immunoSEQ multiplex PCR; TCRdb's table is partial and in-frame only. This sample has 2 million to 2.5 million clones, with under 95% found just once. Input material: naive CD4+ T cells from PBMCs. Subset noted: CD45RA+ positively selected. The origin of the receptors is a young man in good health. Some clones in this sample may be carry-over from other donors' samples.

CDR3 loop: CASSPGLATEQFF. The CDR3 DNA follows: TGTGCCAGCAGCCCGGGACTAGCAACTGAGCAGTTCTTC. This chain connects TRBV7-2 to TRBJ2-1, with 9 positions matching TRBD2. There are 13 residues in the CDR3. The germline V gene encodes CDR1 SGHTA and CDR2 FQGNSA. The ends lost 5 bases at V and 9 bases at J; junction bases unmatched: 5.

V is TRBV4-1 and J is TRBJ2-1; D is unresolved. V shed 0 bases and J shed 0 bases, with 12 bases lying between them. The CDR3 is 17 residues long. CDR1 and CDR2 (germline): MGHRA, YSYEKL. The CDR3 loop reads CASSQEGLGFSYNEQFF. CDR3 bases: TGCGCCAGCAGCCAAGAGGGTCTAGGCTTCTCCTACAATGAGCAGTTCTTC.

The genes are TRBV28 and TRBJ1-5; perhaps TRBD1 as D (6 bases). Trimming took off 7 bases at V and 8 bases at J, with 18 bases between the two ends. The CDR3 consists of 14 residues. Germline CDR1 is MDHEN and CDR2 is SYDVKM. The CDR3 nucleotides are TGTGCCAGCACGGGGGCCACTGGGGTCGAGCCCCAGCATTTT. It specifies CASTGATGVEPQHF.

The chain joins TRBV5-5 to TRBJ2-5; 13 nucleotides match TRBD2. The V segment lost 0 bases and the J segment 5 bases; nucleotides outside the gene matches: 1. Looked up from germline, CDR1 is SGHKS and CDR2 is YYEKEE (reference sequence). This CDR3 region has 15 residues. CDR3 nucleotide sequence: TGTGCCAGCAGCTTGGGGACTAGCGGGAGTGAGACCCAGTACTTC. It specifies CASSLGTSGSETQYF.

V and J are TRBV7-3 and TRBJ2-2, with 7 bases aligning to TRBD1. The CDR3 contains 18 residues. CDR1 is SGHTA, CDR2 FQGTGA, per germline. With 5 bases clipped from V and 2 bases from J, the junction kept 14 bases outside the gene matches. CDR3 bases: TGTGCCAGCAGCCCAACGGGCAAAACAGGGGTCAACACCGGGGAGCTGTTTTTT. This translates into CASSPTGKTGVNTGELFF.

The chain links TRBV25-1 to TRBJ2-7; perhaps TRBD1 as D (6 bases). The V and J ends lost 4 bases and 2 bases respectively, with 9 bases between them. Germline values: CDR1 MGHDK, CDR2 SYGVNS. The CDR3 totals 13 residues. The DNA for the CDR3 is TGTGCCAGCAGTGCAGCAGGGGCCTACGAGCAGTACTTC. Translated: CASSAAGAYEQYF.

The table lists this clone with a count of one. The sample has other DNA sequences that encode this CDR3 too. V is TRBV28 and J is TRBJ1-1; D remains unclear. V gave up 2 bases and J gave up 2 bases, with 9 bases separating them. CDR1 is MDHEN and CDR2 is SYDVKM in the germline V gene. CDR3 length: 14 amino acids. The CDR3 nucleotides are TGTGCCAGCAGTTTAGCCGGACGCAACACTGAAGCTTTCTTT. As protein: CASSLAGRNTEAFF.

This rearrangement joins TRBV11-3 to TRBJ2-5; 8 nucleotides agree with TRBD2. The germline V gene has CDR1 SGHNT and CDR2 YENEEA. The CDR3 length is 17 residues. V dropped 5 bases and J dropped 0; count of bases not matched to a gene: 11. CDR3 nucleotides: TGTGCCAGCAGCAGGGGTCCTAGCGGGCAATACCAAGAGACCCAGTACTTC. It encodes CASSRGPSGQYQETQYF. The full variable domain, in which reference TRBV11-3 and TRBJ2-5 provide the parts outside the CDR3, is EAGVVQSPRYKIIEKKQPVAFWCNPISGHNTLYWYLQNLGQGPELLIRYENEEAVDDSQLPKDRFSAERLKGVDSTLKIQPAELGDSAVYLCASSRGPSGQYQETQYFGPGTRLLVL.

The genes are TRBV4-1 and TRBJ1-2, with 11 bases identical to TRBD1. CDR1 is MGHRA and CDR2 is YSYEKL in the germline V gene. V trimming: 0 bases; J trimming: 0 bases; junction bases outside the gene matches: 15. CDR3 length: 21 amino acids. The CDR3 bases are TGCGCCAGCAGCCAAGAACCCCTGGGACAGGGGGGGAAGATAGCTAACTATGGCTACACCTTC. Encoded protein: CASSQEPLGQGGKIANYGYTF.

The CDR3 DNA reads TGCGCCAGCAGCTTGGTGATGACGGGAGGGCCCCACAATGAGCAGTTCTTC. Its protein product is CASSLVMTGGPHNEQFF. The chain recombines TRBV5-1 with TRBJ2-1, with 8 bases matching TRBD2. Looked up from germline, CDR1 is SGHRS and CDR2 is YFSETQ. The junction had 10 bases not matched to a gene; V was cut back by 0 bases and J by 5 bases. The CDR3 runs to 17 residues.

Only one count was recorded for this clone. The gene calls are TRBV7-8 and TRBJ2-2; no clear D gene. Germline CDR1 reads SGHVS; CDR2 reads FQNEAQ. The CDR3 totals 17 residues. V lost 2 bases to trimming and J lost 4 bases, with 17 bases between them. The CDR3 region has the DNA TGTGCCAGCAGCTTAATAAGGCCCCCGATGCTCACCGGGGAGCTGTTTTTT. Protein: CASSLIRPPMLTGELFF.

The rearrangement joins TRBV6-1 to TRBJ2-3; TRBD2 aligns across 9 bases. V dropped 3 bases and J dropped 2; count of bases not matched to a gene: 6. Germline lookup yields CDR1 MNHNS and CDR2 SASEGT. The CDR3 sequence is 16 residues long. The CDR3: CASSDDSGRLTDTQYF. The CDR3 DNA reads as TGTGCCAGCAGTGATGACAGCGGGAGGCTCACAGATACGCAGTATTTT.

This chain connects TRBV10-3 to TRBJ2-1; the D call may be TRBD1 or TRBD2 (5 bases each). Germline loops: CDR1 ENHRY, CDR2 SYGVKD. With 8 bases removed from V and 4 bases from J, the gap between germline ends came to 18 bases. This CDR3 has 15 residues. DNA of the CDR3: TGTGCCATCGAGTTGGGGTATTGGGGGTACAATGAGCAGTTCTTC. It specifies CAIELGYWGYNEQFF.

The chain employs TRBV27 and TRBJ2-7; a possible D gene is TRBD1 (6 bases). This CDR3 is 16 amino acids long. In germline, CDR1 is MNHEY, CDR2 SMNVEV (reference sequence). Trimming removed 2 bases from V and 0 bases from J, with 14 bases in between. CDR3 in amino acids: CASSLLTGFSSYEQYF. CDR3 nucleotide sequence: TGTGCCAGCAGTTTACTGACAGGCTTTAGCTCCTACGAGCAGTACTTC.

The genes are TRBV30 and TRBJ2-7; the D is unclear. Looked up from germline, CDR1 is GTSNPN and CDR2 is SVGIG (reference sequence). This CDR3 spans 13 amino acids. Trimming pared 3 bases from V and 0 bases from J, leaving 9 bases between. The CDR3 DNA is TGTGCCTGGAGCCAGACGGTCTCCTACGAGCAGTACTTC. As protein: CAWSQTVSYEQYF.